Each of the 30 T cell receptor beta chains below was sequenced from the same sample in a study of persistence of HIV-infected CD4 T cells. Sequencing used immunoSEQ version 4 in survey mode. Only in-frame clones appear in the TCRdb table, and some are missing; sequencing was by immunoSEQ multiplex PCR. The sample has about 46,000 clones, 85% to 90% seen once. These receptors' antigens are unknown. Nonspecific anti-CD3/anti-CD28 bead stimulation represents the broad CD4+ T cell repertoire. Sorting of responding CD4+ T cells relied on upregulated CD40 ligand together with CD69. This material consisted of CD4+ T cells sorted from PBMCs after approximately 18-hour stimulation, taken from a patient who received antiretroviral therapy. These receptors were taken from an adult woman with HIV who was CMV-seropositive.

The chain couples TRBV7-9 to TRBJ2-7; a possible D gene is TRBD1 (5 bases). CDR1 SEHNR and CDR2 FQNEAQ come from the germline V gene (reference sequence). Trimming took off 3 bases at V and 7 bases at J, with 16 bases between the two ends. The CDR3 is 14 amino acids. Here the CDR3 reads CASSLGLPNGEQYF. The CDR3 DNA reads TGTGCCAGCAGCTTGGGGCTGCCGAATGGGGAGCAGTACTTC.

This clone was detected once. The rearrangement uses TRBV5-5 and TRBJ1-2; TRBD1 matches at 9 bases. This CDR3 contains 16 residues. The V gene's germline CDR1 is SGHKS and CDR2 YYEKEE (reference sequence). V shed 4 bases and J 4 bases; nucleotides not matched to a gene: 11. This CDR3 reads CASSLKPGQGSYGYTF. The CDR3 DNA reads as TGTGCCAGCAGCCTCAAACCGGGACAGGGAAGCTATGGCTACACCTTC.

The V and J genes are TRBV24-1 and TRBJ2-1; D gene unclear. The CDR3 runs to 15 residues. CDR1 and CDR2 from the germline V gene are KGHDR and SFDVKD. Trimming removed 1 base from V and 5 bases from J, with 11 bases in between. DNA of the CDR3: TGTGCCACCAGTGATTTAATCTCCCGTAACAATGAGCAGTTCTTC. Translated: CATSDLISRNNEQFF.

The gene calls are TRBV18 and TRBJ2-7; maybe TRBD1 (5 bases). The germline CDR1 and CDR2 sequences are KGHSH and LQKENI. V dropped 0 bases and J dropped 5 bases, with 14 bases sitting between them. This CDR3 region has 15 residues. Written as DNA, the CDR3 is TGTGCCAGCTCACCACCATCCAGGGCATCTAACGAGCAGTACTTC. This codes for CASSPPSRASNEQYF.

The chain carries TRBV10-1 and TRBJ1-1, with D possibly matching TRBD1 (5 bases). Trimming stripped 7 bases from V and 2 bases from J, with 11 bases between. The CDR3 is 13 amino acids. Germline CDR1 is WNHNN and CDR2 is SYGVQD (reference sequence). Here the CDR3 reads CASTAGRNTEAFF. The CDR3 DNA sequence: TGCGCCAGCACCGCGGGACGAAACACTGAAGCTTTCTTT.

In the case of this clone: An end of the junction does not agree with germline; a read error may underlie this. This sequence joins TRBV24-1 and TRBJ2-5, with D possibly TRBD1 on 5 matching bases. This CDR3 contains 14 residues. Germline V gene data show CDR1 as KGHDR and CDR2 as SFDVKD. As DNA, the CDR3 is TGTGCCACCGGTGACAGAATGACCCAAGAGACCCAGTACTTC. As protein: CATGDRMTQETQYF.

This clone has just a few counts. The CDR3: CASSQDGGGWQPQHF. CDR3 nucleotide sequence: TGCGCCAGCAGCCAAGATGGGGGAGGGTGGCAGCCCCAGCATTTT. The chain has TRBV4-1 and TRBJ1-5; tentative D call: TRBD1 (5 bases). Deletions cut 0 bases from V and 7 bases from J, with 13 bases between. Looked up from germline, CDR1 is MGHRA and CDR2 is YSYEKL. The CDR3 length is 15 residues.

V and J are TRBV19 and TRBJ1-5, with D maybe TRBD1 (6 bases). Germline-derived CDR1 and CDR2 are LNHDA and SQIVND (reference sequence). V lost 4 bases to trimming and J lost 2 bases, with 9 bases between them. CDR3 length: 14 residues. This CDR3 reads CASSRGQRNQPQHF. In nucleotides, the CDR3 is TGTGCCAGTAGTAGAGGACAGCGCAATCAGCCCCAGCATTTT.

The chain recombines TRBV5-3 with TRBJ2-7; perhaps TRBD1 as D (6 bases). TRBV5-3 is an ORF for which the function is uncertain. This CDR3 spans 15 amino acids. V lost 4 bases to trimming and J lost 2 bases, with 16 bases between them. For the CDR3, the DNA is TGTGCCAGAAGCAAAACAGGGAGAAATACCTACGAGCAGTACTTC. Protein sequence: CARSKTGRNTYEQYF.

The V gene is TRBV18, the J gene TRBJ1-1; 8 bases are a match to TRBD1. V lost 3 bases to trimming and J lost 1 base; unmatched junction nucleotides: 1. The CDR3 covers 14 residues. Looked up from germline, CDR1 is KGHSH and CDR2 is LQKENI. The CDR3 DNA reads as TGTGCCAGCTCACCTGGACAGGGGAACACTGAAGCTTTCTTT. Translation: CASSPGQGNTEAFF.

The chain is built from TRBV11-3 and TRBJ2-1; D possibly matches TRBD1 or TRBD2 (5 bases each). With 1 base removed from V and 3 bases from J, the gap between germline ends came to 16 bases. Germline V CDR1 and CDR2: SGHNT, YENEEA. The CDR3 is 17 residues long. The CDR3 spells CASSLVTRGDGYNEQFF. The CDR3 DNA is TGTGCCAGCAGCTTAGTCACCCGAGGGGATGGCTACAATGAGCAGTTCTTC.

The chain combines TRBV4-1 with TRBJ1-1, with 9 bases that match TRBD1. CDR1 and CDR2 from the germline V gene are MGHRA and YSYEKL. Germline trimming cut 0 bases from V and 4 bases from J; bases unmatched to any gene: 3. This CDR3 comprises 15 residues. The CDR3 protein is CASSQETTGGTEAFF. The CDR3, as DNA: TGCGCCAGCAGCCAAGAGACGACAGGGGGCACTGAAGCTTTCTTT.

The chain uses TRBV5-5 and TRBJ1-2, with 7 positions matching TRBD1. The CDR3 spans 13 residues. Germline V gene sequence: CDR1 SGHKS, CDR2 YYEKEE (reference sequence). With 4 bases clipped from V and 2 bases from J, the junction kept 2 bases outside the gene matches. The CDR3 loop reads CASSQQGNYGYTF. The CDR3 bases are TGTGCCAGCAGCCAACAGGGGAACTATGGCTACACCTTC.

This chain links TRBV7-9 with TRBJ1-2, with D perhaps TRBD1 (6 bases). The germline V gene encodes CDR1 SEHNR and CDR2 FQNEAQ (reference sequence). The V gene lost 3 bases and the J gene lost 3 bases, with 17 bases spanning the gap. The CDR3 covers 16 residues. The CDR3 region has the DNA TGTGCCAGCAGCTTTTTCTTAGACAGGCCCCACTATGGCTACACCTTC. Its translation is CASSFFLDRPHYGYTF.

The chain is built from TRBV19 and TRBJ1-5; the match to TRBD1 covers 12 bases. J gave up 2 bases and V 4 bases, and 3 bases lay outside the gene matches. Germline assignment: CDR1 LNHDA and CDR2 SQIVND (reference sequence). This CDR3 spans 16 amino acids. In DNA, the CDR3 is TGTGCCAGTAGTAGGGACAGGGGGCGCGGCAATCAGCCCCAGCATTTT. Protein product: CASSRDRGRGNQPQHF.

The chain has TRBV30 and TRBJ2-2; tentatively, D is TRBD1 (5 bases). The V and J ends lost 5 bases and 2 bases respectively, with 12 bases between them. This CDR3 comprises 14 residues. Germline V gene sequence: CDR1 GTSNPN, CDR2 SVGIG (reference sequence). For the CDR3, the DNA is TGTGCCTGGTCAATGGGGCCTAACACCGGGGAGCTGTTTTTT. Translated: CAWSMGPNTGELFF. Together with reference TRBV30 and TRBJ2-2, the CDR3 gives the full variable domain: SQTIHQWPATLVQPVGSPLSLECTVEGTSNPNLYWYRQAAGRGLQLLFYSVGIGQISSEVPQNLSASRPQDRQFILSSKKLLLSDSGFYLCAWSMGPNTGELFFGEGSRLTVL.

CDR3 amino acids: CASSSLAGEGTGELFF. The DNA for the CDR3 is TGTGCCAGCAGCTCCCTAGCGGGAGAGGGCACCGGGGAGCTGTTTTTT. The chain joins TRBV7-3 to TRBJ2-2, with 10 bases identical to TRBD2. The V gene end was trimmed by 4 bases and the J gene end by 4 bases; junction bases not matched to a gene: 6. This CDR3 region has 16 residues. Germline CDR1 reads SGHTA; CDR2 reads FQGTGA. Full variable domain (missing parts from reference TRBV7-3 and TRBJ2-2): GAGVSQTPSNKVTEKGKYVELRCDPISGHTALYWYRQSLGQGPEFLIYFQGTGAADDSGLPNDRFFAVRPEGSVSTLKIQRTERGDSAVYLCASSSLAGEGTGELFFGEGSRLTVL.

V and J are TRBV15 and TRBJ1-1, with 8 bases fitting TRBD1. After removal of 0 bases from V and 1 base from J, the junction contained 1 base not matched to a gene. Germline V lookup: CDR1 LNHNV, CDR2 YYDKDF (reference sequence). This CDR3 region has 15 residues. DNA for the CDR3: TGTGCCACCAGCAGAGATGGGACAGGGAACACTGAAGCTTTCTTT. Translation gives CATSRDGTGNTEAFF.

A note on this clone: Other DNA sequences within the sample encode an identical CDR3. The chain recombines TRBV30 with TRBJ1-6; 7 bases agree with TRBD1. The CDR3 loop spans 15 amino acids. V gave up 0 bases and J gave up 7 bases; unmatched junction bases: 6. CDR1 is GTSNPN and CDR2 is SVGIG in the germline V gene (reference sequence). The CDR3: CAWSVNRGRNSPLHF. The CDR3 region has the DNA TGTGCCTGGAGTGTGAACAGGGGTCGCAATTCACCCCTCCACTTT.

The rearrangement joins TRBV6-5 to TRBJ1-2; D remains unclear. CDR1 is MNHEY and CDR2 is SVGAGI in the germline V gene. The length of the CDR3 is 13 residues. V dropped 8 bases and J dropped 2 bases, with 12 bases sitting between them. As DNA, the CDR3 is TGTGCCAGCGTCGGTAACCCGAACTATGGCTACACCTTC. Translated, it gives CASVGNPNYGYTF.

This CDR3 reads CASRPTGELFF. The DNA for the CDR3 is TGTGCCAGCAGGCCGACCGGGGAGCTGTTTTTT. V and J are TRBV21-1 and TRBJ2-2. TRBV21-1 is reported as a pseudogene. The CDR3 has 11 amino acids.

The V gene is TRBV27, the J gene TRBJ2-1, with 8 bases that match TRBD2. V shed 5 bases, J shed 5 bases, and the junction held 14 bases outside the gene matches. The CDR3 runs 17 residues. Germline V gene data show CDR1 as MNHEY and CDR2 as SMNVEV (reference sequence). Here the CDR3 DNA reads TGTGCCAGCAGTCCTATTATGGGGGCGGGGGGTCACAATGAGCAGTTCTTC. This encodes CASSPIMGAGGHNEQFF.

This clone was counted a few times. The genes are TRBV5-1 and TRBJ2-3; possibly TRBD2 for D (6 bases). The V and J ends lost 0 bases and 8 bases respectively, with 10 bases between them. Germline loops: CDR1 SGHRS, CDR2 YFSETQ. This CDR3 is built from 13 residues. The CDR3 bases are TGCGCCAGCAGCTTGGCACCGGAGGGTACGCAGTATTTT. Residues: CASSLAPEGTQYF.

The chain uses TRBV28 and TRBJ1-4; a weak D match, TRBD1 (5 bases). V gave up 3 bases and J gave up 4 bases, with 9 bases separating them. CDR3 size: 14 residues. Germline assignment: CDR1 MDHEN and CDR2 SYDVKM. This CDR3 reads CASSFGGSNEKLFF. CDR3 DNA sequence: TGTGCCAGCAGTTTCGGGGGGAGTAATGAAAAACTGTTTTTT.

Regarding this clone: Relative to the germline gene, one junction end is altered; a read error may explain this. The chain's CDR3 is CASSLQTVTGLDF. In nucleotides, the CDR3 is TGTGCCAGCAGTTTACAGACAGTTACTGGGTTGGACTTC. The V and J genes are TRBV12-3 or TRBV12-4 and TRBJ2-7; D perhaps matches TRBD1 (5 bases). The CDR3 totals 13 residues.

J is TRBJ1-1 and V is TRBV18; D is possibly TRBD1 (5 bases). V was cut by 6 bases and J by 1 base, with 15 bases left in between. The germline V gene encodes CDR1 KGHSH and CDR2 LQKENI. The CDR3 totals 15 residues. The CDR3 loop is CASSQGAGRNTEAFF. The CDR3 nucleotides are TGTGCCAGCTCCCAAGGGGCAGGGAGGAACACTGAAGCTTTCTTT.

Regarding this clone: A junction end diverges from the germline sequence, so it may reflect a read error. CDR3 sequence: CASSERQTGYAF. CDR3 DNA: TGTGCCAGCAGTGAACGGCAGACTGGCTACGCCTTC. V usage is TRBV2 and J usage is TRBJ1-2; D is unclear. This CDR3 has 12 residues. Germline V gives CDR1 SNHLY, CDR2 FYNNEI. Full variable domain (remainder filled in from reference TRBV2 and TRBJ1-2): EPEVTQTPSHQVTQMGQEVILRCVPISNHLYFYWYRQILGQKVEFLVSFYNNEISEKSEIFDDQFSVERPDGSNFTLKIRSTKLEDSAMYFCASSERQTGYAFGSGTRLTVV.

A note on this clone: Other DNA sequences in the same sample also yield this CDR3. This sequence joins TRBV2 and TRBJ1-2; tentatively, D is TRBD1 (5 bases). V was shortened by 2 bases and J by 6 bases, with 10 bases between the two germline ends. The CDR3 length is 13 residues. Germline-derived CDR1 and CDR2 are SNHLY and FYNNEI. The CDR3 reads CASSETRGHGYTF. CDR3 DNA: TGTGCCAGCAGTGAAACTAGGGGACATGGCTACACCTTC.

The chain has TRBV5-4 and TRBJ1-2; D might be TRBD1 (5 bases). The CDR3 contains 15 residues. V was trimmed by 4 bases and J by 0 bases, leaving 13 bases between them. Germline lookup yields CDR1 SGHNT and CDR2 YYREEE (reference sequence). CDR3 DNA: TGTGCCAGCAGCCCCCCTACAGGATCTAACTATGGCTACACCTTC. Its translation: CASSPPTGSNYGYTF.

The chain recombines TRBV3-1 (or the pseudogene TRBV3-2) with TRBJ2-3, with 10 bases identical to TRBD2. The CDR3 extends over 15 amino acids. Looked up from germline, CDR1 is LGHDT and CDR2 is YNNKEL (reference sequence). Germline trimming cut 3 bases from V and 2 bases from J; bases unmatched to any gene: 2. CDR3: CASSQTSGPTDTQYF. The CDR3 region has the DNA TGTGCCAGCAGCCAGACTAGCGGGCCCACAGATACGCAGTATTTT.